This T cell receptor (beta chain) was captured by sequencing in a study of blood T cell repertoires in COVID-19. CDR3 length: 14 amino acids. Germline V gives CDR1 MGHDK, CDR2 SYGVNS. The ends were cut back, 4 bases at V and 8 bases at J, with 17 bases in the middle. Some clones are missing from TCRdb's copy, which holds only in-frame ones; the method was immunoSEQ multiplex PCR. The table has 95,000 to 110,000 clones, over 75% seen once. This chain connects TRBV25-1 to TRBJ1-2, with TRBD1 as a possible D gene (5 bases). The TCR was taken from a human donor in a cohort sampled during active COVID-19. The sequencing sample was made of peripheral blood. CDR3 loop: CASSVHGTSEGYTF. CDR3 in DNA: TGTGCCAGCAGTGTCCACGGGACTTCGGAGGGCTACACCTTC.